What follows is one T cell receptor beta chain and its context. Its cognate antigen is unknown. This specimen comes from a study of blood T cells in healthy people across ages. Study details: Capture via template switching afforded approximately one barcoded beta molecule per two T cells. Points from the study as a whole: There was a strong correlation between TCR beta diversity and naive T cell percentage. Long-lived donors carried more naive CD4+ cells and greater diversity than aged donors.

CDR3 length: 15 residues. V shed 0 bases and J 3 bases; nucleotides not matched to a gene: 4. Germline CDR1 is DFQATT and CDR2 is SNEGSKA (reference sequence). The authors ran a second PCR of about 6 to 11 cycles using a sample-barcoded 5' primer and a J-beta primer mix. TCRdb reprocessed the 5' RACE reads with MiXCR, giving one entry per CDR3 protein. Among hundreds of thousands of distinct CDR3 sequences listed, 45% to 70% were seen once. Sequencing input: blood. The sequence came from a man aged 35 to 55 in good health. This chain connects TRBV20-1 to TRBJ2-3; 9 bases are shared with TRBD2. CDR3 in amino acids: CSARDAAGGTDTQYF. The CDR3 DNA sequence: TGCAGTGCTAGAGACGCAGCGGGGGGTACAGATACGCAGTATTTT.